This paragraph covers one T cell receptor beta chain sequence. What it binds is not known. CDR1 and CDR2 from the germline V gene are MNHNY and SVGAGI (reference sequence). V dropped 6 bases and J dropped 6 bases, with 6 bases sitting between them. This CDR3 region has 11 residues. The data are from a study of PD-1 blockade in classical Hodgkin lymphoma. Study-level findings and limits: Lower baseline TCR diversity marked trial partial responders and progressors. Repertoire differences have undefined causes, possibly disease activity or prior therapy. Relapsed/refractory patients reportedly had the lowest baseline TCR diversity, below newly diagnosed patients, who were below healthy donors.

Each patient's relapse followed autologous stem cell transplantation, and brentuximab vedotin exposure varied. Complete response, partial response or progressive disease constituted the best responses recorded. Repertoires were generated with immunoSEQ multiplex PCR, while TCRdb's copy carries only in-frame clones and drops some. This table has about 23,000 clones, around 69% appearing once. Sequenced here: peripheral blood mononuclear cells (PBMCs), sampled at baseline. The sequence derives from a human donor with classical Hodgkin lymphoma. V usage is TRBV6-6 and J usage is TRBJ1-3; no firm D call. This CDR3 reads CASRAENTIYF. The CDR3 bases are TGTGCCAGCAGGGCGGAAAACACCATATATTTT.